This is a list of T cell receptor beta chains from one sample in a study of blood T cell repertoires in COVID-19. Only in-frame clones appear in the TCRdb table, and some are missing; sequencing was by immunoSEQ multiplex PCR. The top ten hold 1% to 1.5% of the sample, which has more than 70,000 clones, 70% to 90% seen once. The specimen was peripheral blood. The receptors come from a man older than 75 with active or convalescent COVID-19. Each CDR3 is given with its conserved first and last residue. The order of the fields is J gene, V gene, clone size, D gene, CDR3 protein, CDR3 DNA. D genes are given only for firm matches. Not all rows give a size; the values are once, few, many and, for expanded clones, a class.

j_gene: TRBJ1-5; v_gene: TRBV9; abundance: NA; d_gene: NA; CDR3aa: CASSVDGGSGQPQHF; CDR3nt: TGTGCCAGCAGCGTAGATGGGGGGAGTGGTCAGCCCCAGCATTTT
j_gene: TRBJ2-1; v_gene: TRBV7-2; abundance: once; d_gene: TRBD2; CDR3aa: CASSPRGAGGSNEQFF; CDR3nt: TGTGCCAGCAGCCCAAGGGGGGCGGGAGGGAGCAATGAGCAGTTCTTC
j_gene: TRBJ2-6; v_gene: TRBV2; abundance: NA; d_gene: NA; CDR3aa: CASSALRGSGANVLTF; CDR3nt: TGTGCCAGCAGTGCCCTAAGGGGCTCTGGGGCCAACGTCCTGACTTTC
j_gene: TRBJ2-2; v_gene: TRBV6-5; abundance: few; d_gene: NA; CDR3aa: CASSYQTGELFF; CDR3nt: TGTGCCAGCAGTTATCAGACCGGGGAGCTGTTTTTT
j_gene: TRBJ2-2; v_gene: TRBV15; abundance: NA; d_gene: NA; CDR3aa: CATSRDGGGSGEELFF; CDR3nt: TGTGCCACCAGCAGAGATGGGGGCGGGAGTGGTGAGGAGCTGTTTTTT
j_gene: TRBJ2-7; v_gene: TRBV10-3; abundance: NA; d_gene: TRBD1; CDR3aa: CAISESMQGQGHHEQYF; CDR3nt: TGTGCCATCAGTGAGTCCATGCAGGGACAGGGGCACCACGAGCAGTACTTC
j_gene: TRBJ2-7; v_gene: TRBV10-3; abundance: NA; d_gene: TRBD1; CDR3aa: CAISENRGPSYEQYF; CDR3nt: TGTGCCATCAGTGAAAACAGGGGGCCTTCCTACGAGCAGTACTTC
j_gene: TRBJ1-5; v_gene: TRBV28; abundance: NA; d_gene: NA; CDR3aa: CASSLVQGGQPQHF; CDR3nt: TGTGCCAGCAGTTTAGTACAGGGCGGGCAGCCCCAGCATTTT
j_gene: TRBJ2-7; v_gene: TRBV5-4; abundance: NA; d_gene: NA; CDR3aa: CASSRSSANSYEQYF; CDR3nt: TGTGCCAGCAGCAGATCTAGCGCGAACTCCTACGAGCAGTACTTC
j_gene: TRBJ2-5; v_gene: TRBV6-2/TRBV6-3; abundance: NA; d_gene: TRBD2; CDR3aa: CASSGVAGHKTQYF; CDR3nt: TGTGCCAGCAGCGGGGTAGCGGGACATAAGACCCAGTACTTC
j_gene: TRBJ2-3; v_gene: TRBV18; abundance: NA; d_gene: NA; CDR3aa: CASSPSKIETDTQYF; CDR3nt: TGTGCCAGCTCACCGTCAAAAATAGAGACAGATACGCAGTATTTT